The next 16 T cell receptor beta chains were all read from a single sample in a study of blood T cell repertoires in COVID-19. Data came from immunoSEQ multiplex PCR; TCRdb stores just in-frame clones and leaves some out. The repertoire holds over 130,000 clones, about 80% seen once, with 4% in the top ten. Sample: peripheral blood. These TCRs come from a woman in her sixties with acute or convalescent COVID-19.

The chain recombines TRBV5-1 with TRBJ2-1, with 9 bases lining up with TRBD2. The CDR3 covers 15 residues. Trimming cost V 6 bases and J 4 bases; bases outside gene matches: 8. CDR1 is SGHRS, CDR2 YFSETQ, per germline. This CDR3 is CASMGGRGSYNEQFF. CDR3 nucleotides: TGCGCCAGCATGGGCGGGAGGGGGAGTTACAATGAGCAGTTCTTC. The variable domain in full, with the rest retrieved from reference TRBV5-1 and TRBJ2-1, is KAGVTQTPRYLIKTRGQQVTLSCSPISGHRSVSWYQQTPGQGLQFLFEYFSETQRNKGNFPGRFSGRQFSNSRSEMNVSTLELGDSALYLCASMGGRGSYNEQFFGPGTRLTVL.

This chain links TRBV30 with TRBJ1-3, with a tentative D call TRBD1 (5 bases). The CDR3 spans 15 residues. The germline V and J ends were trimmed by 0 bases and 4 bases, with 13 bases remaining between them. Per the germline V gene, CDR1 is GTSNPN and CDR2 is SVGIG (reference sequence). CDR3 residues: CAWSVSREGGNTIYF. The CDR3 nucleotides are TGTGCCTGGAGTGTGAGCAGGGAGGGAGGAAACACCATATATTTT. Filled out from reference TRBV30 and TRBJ1-3, the complete variable domain reads SQTIHQWPATLVQPVGSPLSLECTVEGTSNPNLYWYRQAAGRGLQLLFYSVGIGQISSEVPQNLSASRPQDRQFILSSKKLLLSDSGFYLCAWSVSREGGNTIYFGEGSWLTVV.

This chain connects TRBV27 to TRBJ2-3, with 7 bases lining up with TRBD1. V shed 8 bases and J 1 base; nucleotides not matched to a gene: 9. The CDR3 has 15 amino acids. The germline V gene has CDR1 MNHEY and CDR2 SMNVEV (reference sequence). The chain's CDR3 is CASYDRAGGTDTQYF. The CDR3 DNA follows: TGTGCCAGCTATGACAGGGCCGGTGGCACAGATACGCAGTATTTT.

The CDR3 DNA is TGCAGCGCCTACCCTTCTGGGGCCAACGTCCTGACTTTC. Protein: CSAYPSGANVLTF. This chain uses TRBV29-1 with TRBJ2-6; D is unclear. The CDR3 loop spans 13 amino acids. The V gene's germline CDR1 is SQVTM and CDR2 ANQGSEA. Trimming pared 7 bases from V and 1 base from J, leaving 8 bases between.

The chain couples TRBV28 to TRBJ1-2; D may be TRBD1 (5 bases). The CDR3 totals 13 residues. Germline V gene data show CDR1 as MDHEN and CDR2 as SYDVKM. V lost 4 bases and J lost 8, with 14 bases in between. The CDR3 reads CASSYGGDWGYTF. In nucleotides, the CDR3 is TGTGCCAGCAGTTATGGGGGGGACTGGGGCTACACCTTC.

This chain uses TRBV5-4 with TRBJ2-2, with a weak D call TRBD1 (5 bases). Germline-derived CDR1 and CDR2 are SGHNT and YYREEE (reference sequence). This CDR3 comprises 14 residues. Trimming stripped 3 bases from V and 2 bases from J, with 8 bases between. The CDR3 nucleotides read TGTGCCAGCAGCTCCGACAGAAACACCGGGGAGCTGTTTTTT. This translates into CASSSDRNTGELFF.

The chain links TRBV5-8 to TRBJ2-7; 7 nucleotides match TRBD2. This CDR3 spans 15 amino acids. Germline-derived CDR1 and CDR2 are SGHTS and YDEGEE. With V trimmed by 4 bases and J by 2 bases, 9 bases remained unmatched. The DNA for the CDR3 is TGTGCCAGCAGCGAAAGGGCTAGCGGCCCCTACGAGCAGTACTTC. Protein: CASSERASGPYEQYF.

The gene calls are TRBV12-3 or TRBV12-4 and TRBJ2-1; D is ambiguous. Trimming took off 2 bases at V and 8 bases at J, with 10 bases between the two ends. The CDR3 extends over 13 amino acids. The CDR3 loop is CASSLMEIHEQFF. CDR3 nucleotides: TGTGCCAGCAGTTTAATGGAGATCCATGAGCAGTTCTTC.

The gene calls are TRBV14 and TRBJ1-2; 8 bases match TRBD1. CDR3 length equals 14 residues. V shed 6 bases, J shed 0 bases, and the junction held 3 bases outside the gene matches. Germline CDR1 and CDR2: SGHDN and FVKESK. This chain's CDR3 is CASSRTGPNYGYTF. The CDR3 DNA reads as TGTGCCAGCAGTCGGACAGGGCCTAACTATGGCTACACCTTC.

The rearrangement joins TRBV27 to TRBJ2-1, with 15 bases that match TRBD2. V trimming: 5 bases; J trimming: 8 bases; junction bases outside the gene matches: 7. CDR1 is MNHEY and CDR2 is SMNVEV in the germline V gene (reference sequence). The CDR3 spans 16 residues. The CDR3 region has the DNA TGTGCCAGCAGTCCCCGGACTAGCGGGAGGGTCTATGAGCAGTTCTTC. Translating gives CASSPRTSGRVYEQFF.

The V gene is TRBV12-3 or TRBV12-4, the J gene TRBJ1-2, with D possibly being TRBD1 (5 bases). V shed 6 bases and J shed 3 bases, with 8 bases lying between them. The CDR3 is made up of 12 amino acids. The chain's CDR3 is CASSLRDYGYTF. The CDR3 DNA reads TGTGCCAGCAGCCTCAGGGACTATGGCTACACCTTC.

The count of this clone is one. The chain carries TRBV6-5 and TRBJ1-1; TRBD1 might be the D (5 bases). V lost 5 bases, J lost 2 bases, and 12 bases lay in between. The CDR3 is 14 residues long. Germline V gives CDR1 MNHEY, CDR2 SVGAGI. For the CDR3, the DNA is TGTGCCAGCAGTAAAAGGGGCAGTAACACTGAAGCTTTCTTT. Its translation: CASSKRGSNTEAFF.

This chain links TRBV6-6 with TRBJ1-2; 7 nucleotides line up with TRBD1. The V gene's germline CDR1 is MNHNY and CDR2 SVGAGI (reference sequence). The V gene end was trimmed by 0 bases and the J gene end by 2 bases; junction bases not matched to a gene: 3. There are 15 residues in the CDR3. The DNA for the CDR3 is TGTGCCAGCAGTTACTCGGACAGGACAAACTATGGCTACACCTTC. It translates to CASSYSDRTNYGYTF.

This sequence joins TRBV6-5 and TRBJ2-7; D may be TRBD1 (5 bases). The V gene's germline CDR1 is MNHEY and CDR2 SVGAGI. The CDR3 is made up of 16 amino acids. The V and J ends lost 4 bases and 4 bases respectively, with 20 bases between them. CDR3 in DNA: TGTGCCAGCAGTTCCACCCGAGGAACAGGCCCTTACGAGCAGTACTTC. The encoded protein is CASSSTRGTGPYEQYF.

The J gene is TRBJ2-1, the V gene TRBV21-1; the table gives TRBD2 as D, unverified against the DNA. TRBV21-1 is a known pseudogene. The CDR3 is 13 amino acids. The CDR3 loop is CASIPRAGNEQFF. CDR3 DNA: TGTGCCAGCATACCGAGGGCCGGAAATGAGCAGTTCTTC.

The J gene is TRBJ2-7, the V gene TRBV2; the match to TRBD1 covers 9 bases. This CDR3 is 15 amino acids long. V trimming: 7 bases; J trimming: 1 base; junction bases outside the gene matches: 8. Per germline, CDR1 SNHLY and CDR2 FYNNEI. CDR3 DNA sequence: TGTGCCAGCAAGTCGGGACAGGGTCGATCCTACGAGCAGTACTTC. This encodes CASKSGQGRSYEQYF.